This is a list of T cell receptor beta chains from one sample in a study of T cell responses to AZD1222 COVID-19 vaccine. Clones were read by immunoSEQ multiplex PCR, and TCRdb kept only the in-frame ones, dropping some. Found here are more than 150,000 clones, about 89% of them singletons; the top ten hold under 3.5%. The specimen was peripheral blood, collected on day 0 of MenACWY control vaccination. The receptors come from an adult in good health. Both conserved end residues are part of each CDR3. The D gene is left open where the match is weak. Clone sizes are given selectively: once, few, many, or a class where the clone is expanded.

d_call: -
clone_size: -
v_call: TRBV7-9
j_call: TRBJ2-1
cdr3_nt: TGTGCCAGCAGCTGGACGCAGCCTGAGCAGTTCTTC
cdr3_aa: CASSWTQPEQFF

d_call: -
clone_size: -
v_call: TRBV7-3
j_call: TRBJ2-1
cdr3_nt: TGTGCCAGCAGCTCAACGGGTGAGCAGTTCTTC
cdr3_aa: CASSSTGEQFF

d_call: -
clone_size: -
v_call: TRBV5-1
j_call: TRBJ2-7
cdr3_nt: TGCGCCAGCAGCTATGACGGGAGTTACGAGCAGTACTTC
cdr3_aa: CASSYDGSYEQYF

d_call: -
clone_size: -
v_call: TRBV28
j_call: TRBJ1-4
cdr3_nt: TGTGCCAGCAGTAAGGGACGGGCAGCCGAAAAACTGTTTTTT
cdr3_aa: CASSKGRAAEKLFF

d_call: -
clone_size: -
v_call: TRBV7-9
j_call: TRBJ1-1
cdr3_nt: TGTGCCAGCAGCGTGTCAGGGAGGAACACTGAAGCTTTCTTT
cdr3_aa: CASSVSGRNTEAFF

d_call: -
clone_size: -
v_call: TRBV6-1
j_call: TRBJ2-7
cdr3_nt: TGTGCCAGCAGTGAAGGTCGGGGGCAGGGGAGCTCCTACGAGCAGTACTTC
cdr3_aa: CASSEGRGQGSSYEQYF

d_call: -
clone_size: -
v_call: TRBV2
j_call: TRBJ1-3
cdr3_nt: TGTGCCAGCAGTGAGCGGGCCGGAAACACCATATATTTT
cdr3_aa: CASSERAGNTIYF

d_call: TRBD1
clone_size: -
v_call: TRBV5-1
j_call: TRBJ1-4
cdr3_nt: TGCGCCAGCAGGGCGAAGACCCTAGGGGGCAGGGATGAAAAACTGTTTTTT
cdr3_aa: CASRAKTLGGRDEKLFF

d_call: -
clone_size: -
v_call: TRBV27
j_call: TRBJ2-2
cdr3_nt: TGTGCCAGCGACGAGTGGGGGGTATTGAAGGGCGGGGAGCTGTTTTTT
cdr3_aa: CASDEWGVLKGGELFF

d_call: -
clone_size: few
v_call: TRBV27
j_call: TRBJ2-3
cdr3_nt: TGTGCCAGCCGTAAAGGCAGGGGACCCACAGATACGCAGTATTTT
cdr3_aa: CASRKGRGPTDTQYF

d_call: -
clone_size: once
v_call: TRBV27
j_call: TRBJ2-7
cdr3_nt: TGTGCCAGCGGGTACTATGGGACCAAAGTCTACGAGCAGTACTTC
cdr3_aa: CASGYYGTKVYEQYF

d_call: TRBD2
clone_size: -
v_call: TRBV6-2/TRBV6-3
j_call: TRBJ2-1
cdr3_nt: TGTGCCAGCAGCCTAGGACTAGCCTATGAGCAGTTCTTC
cdr3_aa: CASSLGLAYEQFF

d_call: -
clone_size: -
v_call: TRBV28
j_call: TRBJ2-7
cdr3_nt: TGTGCCAGCAGTTTATACGGGGGCCCCTCCTACGAGCAGTACTTC
cdr3_aa: CASSLYGGPSYEQYF

d_call: TRBD2
clone_size: -
v_call: TRBV7-8
j_call: TRBJ2-4
cdr3_nt: TGTGCCAGCAGCTTAGGGTTCCTAGCGGGGGGCGGAGCGCTTCTAGCCAAAAACATTCAGTACTTC
cdr3_aa: CASSLGFLAGGGALLAKNIQYF

d_call: TRBD2
clone_size: -
v_call: TRBV7-3
j_call: TRBJ2-2
cdr3_nt: TGTGCCAGCAGCTTAATCAAAGCGGGGGGAAACACCGGGGAGCTGTTTTTT
cdr3_aa: CASSLIKAGGNTGELFF

d_call: -
clone_size: -
v_call: TRBV5-1
j_call: TRBJ2-5
cdr3_nt: TGCGCCAGCAGCTTTGAAGGGTCCGGACAAGAGACCCAGTACTTC
cdr3_aa: CASSFEGSGQETQYF

d_call: -
clone_size: -
v_call: TRBV2
j_call: TRBJ1-2
cdr3_nt: TGTGCCAGCAGTGAGACGGGGACGTATGGCTACACCTTC
cdr3_aa: CASSETGTYGYTF

d_call: -
clone_size: -
v_call: TRBV19
j_call: TRBJ1-5
cdr3_nt: TGTGCCAGTAAGATCGACAATCAGCCCCAGCATTTT
cdr3_aa: CASKIDNQPQHF

d_call: TRBD1
clone_size: few
v_call: TRBV9
j_call: TRBJ2-7
cdr3_nt: TGTGCCAGCAGCCCACGACAGGGCTCCTACGAGCAGTACTTC
cdr3_aa: CASSPRQGSYEQYF

d_call: TRBD1
clone_size: once
v_call: TRBV5-5
j_call: TRBJ2-3
cdr3_nt: TGTGCCAGCAGCTCACATACAGGGGGAAGGACAGATACGCAGTATTTT
cdr3_aa: CASSSHTGGRTDTQYF

d_call: -
clone_size: -
v_call: TRBV11-2
j_call: TRBJ2-3
cdr3_nt: TGTGCCAGCAGCTTAAAGGGGGGTAGCACAGATACGCAGTATTTT
cdr3_aa: CASSLKGGSTDTQYF

d_call: TRBD1
clone_size: once
v_call: TRBV5-1
j_call: TRBJ1-2
cdr3_nt: TGCGCCAGCAGCGAGTTACCGACAGGGGTGGACGGCTACACCTTC
cdr3_aa: CASSELPTGVDGYTF

d_call: TRBD1
clone_size: -
v_call: TRBV2
j_call: TRBJ1-4
cdr3_nt: TGTGCCAGCAGTCCGCGACAGGGGGAAAAACTGTTTTTT
cdr3_aa: CASSPRQGEKLFF

d_call: TRBD1
clone_size: -
v_call: TRBV18
j_call: TRBJ2-2
cdr3_nt: TGTGCCAGCTCAGGACAGGGCTCGTACACCGGGGAGCTGTTTTTT
cdr3_aa: CASSGQGSYTGELFF

d_call: TRBD1
clone_size: -
v_call: TRBV23-1
j_call: TRBJ2-2
cdr3_nt: TGCGCCAGCAGTCAGAGGGACAGGGCGACCGGGGAGCTGTTTTTT
cdr3_aa: CASSQRDRATGELFF

d_call: TRBD2
clone_size: -
v_call: TRBV5-1
j_call: TRBJ2-1
cdr3_nt: TGCGCCAGCAGCCCCCAAGGGGGAGCGGGGGGCTCCTACAATGAGCAGTTCTTC
cdr3_aa: CASSPQGGAGGSYNEQFF

d_call: -
clone_size: -
v_call: TRBV7-2
j_call: TRBJ2-1
cdr3_nt: TGTGCCAGCAGCTTAGTGGCAGGGCTCGACAATGAGCAGTTCTTC
cdr3_aa: CASSLVAGLDNEQFF

d_call: TRBD2
clone_size: -
v_call: TRBV7-8
j_call: TRBJ2-1
cdr3_nt: TGTGCCAGCAGCGGCAAGACTGCTAGCGGCTTCTCCTACAATGAGCAGTTCTTC
cdr3_aa: CASSGKTASGFSYNEQFF

d_call: -
clone_size: -
v_call: TRBV28
j_call: TRBJ2-1
cdr3_nt: TGTGCCAGCAGCCGGACAGTCGGCCGGGACAATGAGCAGTTCTTC
cdr3_aa: CASSRTVGRDNEQFF

d_call: -
clone_size: -
v_call: TRBV7-9
j_call: TRBJ1-2
cdr3_nt: TGTGCCAGCAGTTTCGACGCCGTAACGGGGGGCTACACCTTC
cdr3_aa: CASSFDAVTGGYTF

d_call: -
clone_size: -
v_call: TRBV6-1
j_call: TRBJ1-5
cdr3_nt: TGTGCCAGCAGTGAAGCGGGGGGGGGCAATCAGCCCCAGCATTTT
cdr3_aa: CASSEAGGGNQPQHF

d_call: -
clone_size: once
v_call: TRBV28
j_call: TRBJ1-5
cdr3_nt: TGTGCCAGCAGTTCAGGGGGCAATCAGCCCCAGCATTTT
cdr3_aa: CASSSGGNQPQHF

d_call: -
clone_size: -
v_call: TRBV19
j_call: TRBJ1-5
cdr3_nt: TGTGCCGGATCTCCGGGAGGCGGCTCGAATCAGCCCCAGCATTTT
cdr3_aa: CAGSPGGGSNQPQHF

d_call: -
clone_size: few
v_call: TRBV2
j_call: TRBJ2-7
cdr3_nt: TGTGCCTCGGGCTTAAAGCCCTACGAGCAGTACTTC
cdr3_aa: CASGLKPYEQYF

d_call: TRBD1
clone_size: -
v_call: TRBV3-1/TRBV3-2
j_call: TRBJ1-2
cdr3_nt: TGTGCCAGCAGCCGGACAGGGGGCGAGAAGGCTGGCTACACCTTC
cdr3_aa: CASSRTGGEKAGYTF

d_call: -
clone_size: -
v_call: TRBV5-3
j_call: TRBJ1-2
cdr3_nt: TGTGCCAGAAGCCTGAGGACAGTGATAGTCTATGGCTACACCTTC
cdr3_aa: CARSLRTVIVYGYTF

d_call: TRBD1
clone_size: -
v_call: TRBV6-5
j_call: TRBJ2-3
cdr3_nt: TGTGCCAGTAAAGGACAGGGTTCAGATACGCAGTATTTT
cdr3_aa: CASKGQGSDTQYF

d_call: TRBD1
clone_size: -
v_call: TRBV19
j_call: TRBJ2-7
cdr3_nt: TGTGCCAGTAGTACCGGCCGGGACAGGGCCTACGAGCAGTACTTC
cdr3_aa: CASSTGRDRAYEQYF

d_call: TRBD1
clone_size: -
v_call: TRBV28
j_call: TRBJ1-2
cdr3_nt: TGTGCCAGCAGCCGACCGTTGTTACAGGGGAACTATGGCTACACCTTC
cdr3_aa: CASSRPLLQGNYGYTF

d_call: -
clone_size: once
v_call: TRBV5-6
j_call: TRBJ1-5
cdr3_nt: TGTGCCAGCAGCTCGCGCAATCAGCCCCAGCATTTT
cdr3_aa: CASSSRNQPQHF

d_call: -
clone_size: -
v_call: TRBV3-1/TRBV3-2
j_call: TRBJ2-7
cdr3_nt: TGTGCCAGCAGCCTTGGGAGCAGCCCGACCTACGAGCAGTACTTC
cdr3_aa: CASSLGSSPTYEQYF

d_call: -
clone_size: -
v_call: TRBV7-2
j_call: TRBJ2-3
cdr3_nt: TGTGCCAGCAGCCCAACTGGGGCAGATACGCAGTATTTT
cdr3_aa: CASSPTGADTQYF

d_call: -
clone_size: -
v_call: TRBV11-1
j_call: TRBJ2-1
cdr3_nt: TGTGCCAGCAGCCTAACGCCATGGTTCTTCGGAAATGAGCAGTTCTTC
cdr3_aa: CASSLTPWFFGNEQFF

d_call: TRBD2
clone_size: -
v_call: TRBV7-2
j_call: TRBJ2-1
cdr3_nt: TGTGCCAGCAGCCAAAAGACTAGCGTAAGATACAATGAGCAGTTCTTC
cdr3_aa: CASSQKTSVRYNEQFF

d_call: TRBD1
clone_size: -
v_call: TRBV29-1
j_call: TRBJ1-1
cdr3_nt: TGCAGCGTTAGACAGGGGGGAATGAACACTGAAGCTTTCTTT
cdr3_aa: CSVRQGGMNTEAFF

d_call: TRBD2
clone_size: once
v_call: TRBV27
j_call: TRBJ2-7
cdr3_nt: TGTGCCAGCAGTTTATCCGGCGGGGGGGCCCCCTACGAGCAGTACTTC
cdr3_aa: CASSLSGGGAPYEQYF

d_call: TRBD2
clone_size: -
v_call: TRBV6-6
j_call: TRBJ2-7
cdr3_nt: TGTGCCAGCAGAAAAGTAGGGCGAGCGGGAGTCGAGCAGTACTTC
cdr3_aa: CASRKVGRAGVEQYF

d_call: -
clone_size: -
v_call: TRBV6-2/TRBV6-3
j_call: TRBJ2-1
cdr3_nt: TGTGCCAGCAGTTACGAGAGAGGTAATGAGCAGTTCTTC
cdr3_aa: CASSYERGNEQFF

d_call: TRBD2
clone_size: -
v_call: TRBV19
j_call: TRBJ2-3
cdr3_nt: TGTGCCAGTAGTTTAGACGGGACTAGAAACGGAGGGTTTGCAGATACGCAGTATTTT
cdr3_aa: CASSLDGTRNGGFADTQYF

d_call: TRBD2
clone_size: once
v_call: TRBV5-6
j_call: TRBJ2-2
cdr3_nt: TGTGCCAGCACCGGGGGGGTAGCGGATAACACCGGGGAGCTGTTTTTT
cdr3_aa: CASTGGVADNTGELFF

d_call: -
clone_size: -
v_call: TRBV12-3/TRBV12-4
j_call: TRBJ1-2
cdr3_nt: TGTGCCAGCAGTTTCTCCGGCTTAGGCTACACCTTC
cdr3_aa: CASSFSGLGYTF